Shown below are 22 T cell receptor beta chains from a single sample sequenced in a study of cytomegalovirus exposure and HLA in healthy donors. The PCR contained 60 Vbeta and 13 Jbeta primers. Data came from immunoSEQ multiplex PCR; TCRdb stores just in-frame clones and leaves some out. The sample lists approximately 91,000 clones, roughly 76% seen once, with approximately 1.1% in the top ten. The material sequenced was PBMCs. The receptors stem from a female donor in good health and CMV-seronegative.

This sequence joins TRBV30 and TRBJ2-7; 9 positions match TRBD1. This CDR3 has 17 residues. The germline CDR1 and CDR2 sequences are GTSNPN and SVGIG (reference sequence). Trimming took 0 bases from V and 6 from J; bases not matched to a gene: 15. In nucleotides, the CDR3 is TGTGCCTGGAGTGTAGGCTGGTCTCGGGACAGGGCTCGCGAGCAGTACTTC. It codes for CAWSVGWSRDRAREQYF.

The chain is built from TRBV5-1 and TRBJ2-7; 9 bases match TRBD1. This CDR3 is built from 14 residues. The V and J ends lost 6 bases and 3 bases, in that order; junction bases with no gene match: 7. Germline V gene lookup returns CDR1 SGHRS and CDR2 YFSETQ. CDR3 sequence reads: CASTEQGADYEQYF. The CDR3 nucleotides are TGCGCCAGCACCGAACAGGGGGCAGACTACGAGCAGTACTTC.

This clone was recorded only once. This chain joins TRBV20-1 and TRBJ2-7; possible D gene TRBD1, 6 bases. Germline loops: CDR1 DFQATT, CDR2 SNEGSKA (reference sequence). The CDR3 consists of 11 residues. V gave up 6 bases and J gave up 4 bases, with 10 bases separating them. The CDR3 region has the DNA TGCAGTGCAGCTGGACAGTACGAGCAGTACTTC. Translation: CSAAGQYEQYF.

In this sample, this clone turned up a few times. V is TRBV5-4 and J is TRBJ2-1; 11 bases are a match to TRBD1. V was pared by 4 bases and J by 3 bases, with 6 bases of the junction left unmatched. The CDR3 runs 16 residues. Germline V gives CDR1 SGHNT, CDR2 YYREEE (reference sequence). Written as DNA, the CDR3 is TGTGCCAGCAGCACTGGGACAGGGGGAATCTACAATGAGCAGTTCTTC. Encoded protein: CASSTGTGGIYNEQFF.

The genes are TRBV7-8 and TRBJ2-7; TRBD1 matches 10 bases. Germline V gives CDR1 SGHVS, CDR2 FQNEAQ. The CDR3 loop spans 16 amino acids. Germline trimming cut 5 bases from V and 2 bases from J; bases unmatched to any gene: 9. CDR3 in amino acids: CASSERGDRGPYEQYF. The CDR3 region has the DNA TGTGCCAGCAGCGAAAGGGGGGACAGGGGACCCTACGAGCAGTACTTC.

The chain recombines TRBV6-5 with TRBJ2-7; D is ambiguous. The V end was cut by 4 bases, the J end by 2 bases, with 12 bases between. The CDR3 spans 14 residues. Germline-derived CDR1 and CDR2 are MNHEY and SVGAGI. In DNA, the CDR3 is TGTGCCAGCAGTTCGACATTGAGCCCCTACGAGCAGTACTTC. Encoded protein: CASSSTLSPYEQYF.

The chain uses TRBV6-5 and TRBJ2-3, with a tentative D call TRBD2 (6 bases). Germline V gene lookup returns CDR1 MNHEY and CDR2 SVGAGI. Trimming removed 2 bases from V and 8 bases from J, with 14 bases in between. CDR3 length equals 14 residues. The CDR3 region has the DNA TGTGCCAGCAGTTACGGGAGGCCCAGTGGTACGCAGTATTTT. Residues: CASSYGRPSGTQYF.

This sequence joins TRBV6-5 and TRBJ1-1, with 8 positions matching TRBD1. CDR1 and CDR2 (germline): MNHEY, SVGAGI. Trimming at V came to 5 bases and at J to 4 bases, leaving 3 bases not matched to a gene. The CDR3 sequence is 13 residues long. The CDR3 nucleotides are TGTGCCAGCAGTACAGGGGGGTCCACTGAAGCTTTCTTT. Translation: CASSTGGSTEAFF.

This chain links TRBV29-1 with TRBJ2-5; D not resolved. Germline V gene lookup returns CDR1 SQVTM and CDR2 ANQGSEA. Between the trimmed V and J ends, which lost 4 bases and 1 base, there was a span of 4 bases. The CDR3 spans 11 residues. The CDR3 DNA reads as TGCAGCGTTGTCGGCCAAGAGACCCAGTACTTC. Its protein product is CSVVGQETQYF.

This clone was counted a few times. The genes are TRBV11-2 and TRBJ1-2; D possibly corresponds to TRBD1 (5 bases). The CDR3 is 14 amino acids. V was clipped by 6 bases and J by 0 bases, with 11 bases between them. Looked up from germline, CDR1 is SGHAT and CDR2 is FQNNGV. CDR3: CASRGRTTNYGYTF. The CDR3, as DNA: TGTGCCAGCAGGGGGCGGACCACTAACTATGGCTACACCTTC.

This clone was detected only a few times. The rearrangement links TRBV9 to TRBJ2-3, with TRBD2 matching 10 bases. The ends lost 1 base at V and 4 bases at J; junction bases unmatched: 6. CDR1 and CDR2 (germline): SGDLS, YYNGEE. The CDR3 extends over 16 amino acids. CDR3 residues: CASSVKLAGVSDTQYF. The CDR3 DNA follows: TGTGCCAGCAGCGTAAAGCTAGCGGGAGTCTCAGATACGCAGTATTTT. Full variable domain (rest looked up from reference TRBV9 and TRBJ2-3): DSGVTQTPKHLITATGQRVTLRCSPRSGDLSVYWYQQSLDQGLQFLIQYYNGEERAKGNILERFSAQQFPDLHSELNLSSLELGDSALYFCASSVKLAGVSDTQYFGPGTRLTVL.

The rearrangement uses TRBV18 and TRBJ2-7; 7 nucleotides agree with TRBD2. Per germline, CDR1 KGHSH and CDR2 LQKENI. J gave up 3 bases and V 0 bases, and 8 bases lay outside the gene matches. CDR3 size: 16 residues. CDR3 bases: TGTGCCAGCTCACCACCGGGAGGGCAGAGGGTCTACGAGCAGTACTTC. Its translation is CASSPPGGQRVYEQYF.

The rearrangement links TRBV30 to TRBJ2-5; tentatively, D is TRBD2 (7 bases). Trimming stripped 1 base from V and 1 base from J, with 13 bases between. The CDR3 extends over 15 amino acids. CDR1 and CDR2 from the germline V gene are GTSNPN and SVGIG (reference sequence). The DNA for the CDR3 is TGTGCCTGGAGTGCCTTGGGGGGGGCCCAAGAGACCCAGTACTTC. Its translation is CAWSALGGAQETQYF.

This clone was observed a handful of times. The chain combines TRBV7-6 with TRBJ2-5, with TRBD2 identical over 8 bases. CDR1 is SGHVS and CDR2 is FNYEAQ in the germline V gene. This CDR3 has 16 amino acids. Germline trimming cut 4 bases from V and 1 base from J; bases unmatched to any gene: 8. The CDR3 DNA sequence: TGTGCCAGCAGCTGGGATCGGGAGGGGGTCCAAGAGACCCAGTACTTC. Residues: CASSWDREGVQETQYF.

The chain joins TRBV27 to TRBJ2-2, with D maybe TRBD1 (5 bases). CDR1 is MNHEY, CDR2 SMNVEV, per germline (reference sequence). V was pared by 2 bases and J by 1 base, with 11 bases between. The CDR3 is 16 amino acids. CDR3 residues: CASSLLPTENTGELFF. CDR3 nucleotides: TGTGCCAGCAGTTTACTCCCGACAGAGAACACCGGGGAGCTGTTTTTT.

The chain combines TRBV5-1 with TRBJ2-5; the match to TRBD2 covers 13 bases. The length of the CDR3 is 16 residues. Per germline, CDR1 SGHRS and CDR2 YFSETQ. V gave up 4 bases and J gave up 5 bases; unmatched junction bases: 8. CDR3 sequence: CASSPGTSGAEETQYF. CDR3 coding DNA: TGCGCCAGCAGCCCAGGGACTAGCGGGGCGGAGGAGACCCAGTACTTC.

The chain combines TRBV14 with TRBJ2-7; D might be TRBD1 (5 bases). Germline CDR1 SGHDN, CDR2 FVKESK. With 5 bases removed from V and 2 bases from J, the gap between germline ends came to 28 bases. The CDR3 contains 19 residues. Here the CDR3 reads CASSSGTGSMSGQTYEQYF. The CDR3 nucleotides are TGTGCCAGCAGCTCGGGCACAGGTTCTATGTCCGGGCAGACCTACGAGCAGTACTTC.

This clone was picked up a small number of times. The V gene is TRBV5-6, the J gene TRBJ2-7; TRBD2 matches at 9 bases. The CDR3 runs to 16 residues. Unmatched junction bases numbered 6, after V lost 0 bases and J lost 2 bases. Germline CDR1 SGHDT, CDR2 YYEEEE. DNA for the CDR3: TGTGCCAGCAGCTTGGCGGCGGGGGGGATTACCTACGAGCAGTACTTC. As protein: CASSLAAGGITYEQYF.

This clone has more than one count but fewer than ten. V and J are TRBV5-1 and TRBJ2-5; 8 positions match TRBD2. The junction had 15 bases not matched to a gene; V was cut back by 3 bases and J by 5 bases. Germline V CDR1 and CDR2: SGHRS, YFSETQ. CDR3 size: 17 residues. CDR3: CASSSGTRWLRGETQYF. The CDR3, as DNA: TGCGCCAGCAGCTCCGGGACTAGGTGGCTTAGGGGGGAGACCCAGTACTTC.

A single count supports this clone. The rearrangement uses TRBV2 and TRBJ1-2; 8 nucleotides agree with TRBD1. Germline V gene lookup returns CDR1 SNHLY and CDR2 FYNNEI. The CDR3 runs to 13 residues. Losses at the gene ends were 7 bases for V and 4 bases for J; bases not matched to a gene: 5. The chain's CDR3 is CASIKGQAYGYTF. The CDR3 bases are TGTGCCAGCATAAAGGGACAGGCCTATGGCTACACCTTC.

The gene calls are TRBV4-1 and TRBJ2-1; 9 bases fit TRBD1. The ends lost 2 bases at V and 5 bases at J; junction bases unmatched: 4. Germline values: CDR1 MGHRA, CDR2 YSYEKL. The CDR3 loop spans 15 amino acids. The CDR3 is CASSQIGTGNNEQFF. In nucleotides, the CDR3 is TGCGCCAGCAGCCAAATAGGGACAGGGAACAATGAGCAGTTCTTC.

The chain carries TRBV18 and TRBJ2-7, with 10 bases lining up with TRBD1. The trim removed 0 bases at V and 9 bases at J, leaving 11 bases unmatched. CDR1 is KGHSH and CDR2 is LQKENI in the germline V gene. The CDR3 sequence is 16 residues long. The DNA for the CDR3 is TGTGCCAGCTCACCACCGGAAGGACAGGGGGTGACAAGGCAGTACTTC. Translation: CASSPPEGQGVTRQYF.